This TCR beta chain came from a study of T cells in Graves' hyperthyroidism and ophthalmopathy. Study results and limitations: Appearing also in blood were most of the thyroid clonotypes expanded above 0.001. The model made its ophthalmopathy prediction, and onset followed a median approximately 7 months later.

Concerning this clonotype: Antigen unknown.

This CDR3 comprises 17 residues. The germline CDR1 and CDR2 sequences are SGHDN and FVKESK. The V segment lost 5 bases and the J segment 4 bases; nucleotides outside the gene matches: 15. TCR beta CDR3 regions were amplified from RNA transcripts. First-round RT-PCR with HTBI primers amplified the TCR CDR3 region. Each CDR3 protein gets one entry after TCRdb re-called the multiplex PCR reads with MiXCR. The sample yields a few hundred thousand distinct CDR3 sequences, roughly 22% seen once. Sequencing used blood. This sequence originates from a woman between 65 and 79 years old with Graves' ophthalmopathy. The J gene is TRBJ1-1, the V gene TRBV14, with 8 bases fitting TRBD1. This chain's CDR3 is CASSSRTGTPLGTEAFF. The CDR3 DNA sequence: TGTGCCAGCAGCTCAAGGACAGGGACACCCCTGGGCACTGAAGCTTTCTTT.